This TCR beta chain was sequenced in a study of blood T cell repertoires in COVID-19. Study information: COVID-19 samples, acute and convalescent, were from the United States, Italy and Spain. PBMCs, B-cell-depleted T cells, or T cells provided the cDNA or gDNA that made up the material.

Methods used by the authors: Estimated nucleated cell counts came from reference gene primer amplification. Produced via immunoSEQ multiplex PCR; TCRdb's table is partial and in-frame only. The D gene and trimming were derived from the DNA, and the V and J assignments and clone size from that table. The table lists some 21,000 clones, around 89% of them singletons, with approximately 17% in the top ten. The sequenced material came from peripheral blood. The sequence was collected from a man between 65 and 80 years old with active COVID-19.

For the CDR3, the DNA is TGTGCCAGCAGCCCGAGAACAGGATCCTACAATGAGCAGTTCTTC. This gives the protein CASSPRTGSYNEQFF. The chain links TRBV11-2 to TRBJ2-1; TRBD1 might be the D (5 bases). The CDR3 consists of 15 residues. CDR1 SGHAT and CDR2 FQNNGV come from the germline V gene. V was clipped by 5 bases and J by 1 base, with 12 bases between them.